This TCR beta chain was profiled in a study of Ad26.COV2.S vaccination and SARS-CoV-2 variants. The overall study: This donor came from the COV1001 trial of Ad26.COV2.S. The authors gave Ad26.COV2.S intramuscularly, either once or twice 56 days apart. The study's findings and limits: Substantial breadth was reported for post-vaccination spike-specific CD8+ and CD4+ T cells.

Trimming stripped 5 bases from V and 4 bases from J, with 15 bases between. Germline CDR1 and CDR2: SGHTA and FQGTGA. The CDR3 totals 15 residues. This clone was observed once. Its antigen is not known. This table comes from immunoSEQ multiplex PCR, and its TCRdb copy is limited to in-frame clones, with some not included. The repertoire holds 380,000 or so clones, about four fifths seen once, with about 7.4% in the top ten. Noted treatment: some 20 received Ad26.COV2.S at low or high dose, single or two shots; 5 received placebo; per-sample allocation not given. Each sample was drawn 63 days after the first injection (of vaccine or placebo).

The sequence came from a person aged 18-60 years who received the Ad26.COV2.S COVID-19 vaccine or a placebo. Material: peripheral blood, obtained in a trial of Ad26.COV2.S vaccine versus placebo. The rearrangement links TRBV7-3 to TRBJ2-1; D is possibly TRBD2 (6 bases). The CDR3 loop is CASSPNGGEYNEQFF. The CDR3 DNA is TGTGCCAGCAGCCCGAACGGCGGGGAGTACAATGAGCAGTTCTTC.